This T cell receptor (beta chain) derives from a study of T cell responses to AZD1222 COVID-19 vaccine. Study context: Second-dose recipients at about 4 or about 12 weeks were treated as one pooled group. General study findings and limits: An increase in Spike-specific TCR breadth and depth was observed after two AZD1222 doses. Donors, mostly white British, included more females; clonal diversity was possibly underestimated. At baseline, just 5 or 6 AZD1222 recipients tested seropositive.

In regard to this clone: Antigen specificity is unknown.

In germline, CDR1 is LGHNA, CDR2 YNFKEQ. This CDR3 contains 16 residues. V shed 1 base and J 0 bases; nucleotides not matched to a gene: 0. Sequencing was performed with immunoSEQ multiplex PCR; in TCRdb, only in-frame clones are kept and a portion is missing. The table includes about 110,000 clones, about nine tenths detected once. The receptor was isolated from an adult in good health. The rearrangement uses TRBV4-2 and TRBJ2-1; 10 bases align to TRBD2. Source: peripheral blood, taken on day 0 of AZD1222 vaccination. CDR3 residues: CASSQASGSSYNEQFF. As DNA, the CDR3 is TGTGCCAGCAGCCAAGCTAGCGGGAGCTCCTACAATGAGCAGTTCTTC.